These 27 T cell receptor beta chains originate from one sample sequenced in a study of blood T cells in healthy people across ages. The use of a sample-barcoded 5' primer and a J-beta primer mix characterized a second PCR of about 7 to 12 cycles. TCRdb re-derived calls from the 5' RACE reads in MiXCR, one entry per CDR3 protein. The sample has hundreds of thousands of distinct CDR3 sequences, approximately 55% seen once. The sequenced sample was blood. Source of these receptors: a man older than 75 in good health.

This clonotype was observed a handful of times. The J gene is TRBJ2-1, the V gene TRBV3-1; 10 bases agree with TRBD2. The CDR3 has 14 amino acids. Germline CDR1 is LGHDT and CDR2 is YNNKEL (reference sequence). J lost 9 bases, V lost 1 base, and 3 bases had no gene match. CDR3 DNA: TGTGCCAGCAGCCAAGTTCTAGCGGGAGCTGAGCAGTTCTTC. As protein: CASSQVLAGAEQFF.

The chain couples TRBV29-1 to TRBJ2-7; tentative D call: TRBD2 (6 bases). The CDR3 totals 13 residues. Trimming removed 7 bases from V and 4 bases from J, with 17 bases in between. Germline V gives CDR1 SQVTM, CDR2 ANQGSEA. CDR3 coding DNA: TGCAGCGGGTCAGGAGGGTTTTTTTACGAGCAGTACTTC. Protein product: CSGSGGFFYEQYF.

This rearrangement joins TRBV29-1 to TRBJ2-4, with 7 bases identical to TRBD1. Germline V gene sequence: CDR1 SQVTM, CDR2 ANQGSEA. V was pared by 7 bases and J by 8 bases, with 8 bases of the junction left unmatched. CDR3 length equals 12 residues. The CDR3 sequence: CSASTGVDIQYF. CDR3 DNA: TGCAGCGCGTCTACAGGGGTGGACATTCAGTACTTC.

V is TRBV10-3 and J is TRBJ1-2, with D perhaps TRBD1 (5 bases). The length of the CDR3 is 15 residues. The germline gives CDR1 ENHRY, CDR2 SYGVKD. The V end lost 3 bases, the J end lost 4 bases, and 15 bases lay between the germline ends. CDR3 residues: CAISDEGTGVYGYTF. Written as DNA, the CDR3 is TGTGCCATCAGTGATGAGGGGACCGGGGTCTATGGCTACACCTTC.

This clonotype was counted a single time. A junction boundary mismatches the germline segment, possibly from a read error. J is TRBJ2-1 and V is TRBV10-1; 10 bases agree with TRBD1. The CDR3 spans 14 residues. Germline V CDR1 and CDR2: WNHNN, SYGVQD (reference sequence). The CDR3 spells CASRDRGSYKEQFF. Here the CDR3 DNA reads TGCGCCAGCCGGGACAGGGGCTCCTACAAGGAGCAGTTCTTC.

The chain is built from TRBV29-1 and TRBJ2-5, with a tentative D call TRBD1 (6 bases). The CDR3 is 13 amino acids. The germline V and J ends were trimmed by 7 bases and 9 bases, with 21 bases remaining between them. In germline, CDR1 is SQVTM, CDR2 ANQGSEA. CDR3 in amino acids: CSGSQGEDQPQYF. The CDR3 bases are TGCAGCGGGTCACAGGGAGAAGATCAGCCCCAGTACTTC.

The gene calls are TRBV4-2 and TRBJ2-3; TRBD2 might be the D (5 bases). The CDR3 is 15 amino acids. The germline CDR1 and CDR2 sequences are LGHNA and YNFKEQ. Trimming removed 0 bases from V and 7 bases from J, with 14 bases in between. The CDR3 DNA sequence: TGTGCCAGCAGCCAAGAAGGGCCGGGGTTATATACGCAGTATTTT. Its translation is CASSQEGPGLYTQYF.

This clonotype has a count of ten or more. This rearrangement joins TRBV3-1 to TRBJ2-7, with 7 positions matching TRBD1. Germline trimming cut 4 bases from V and 2 bases from J; bases unmatched to any gene: 2. The CDR3 runs to 13 residues. Germline-derived CDR1 and CDR2 are LGHDT and YNNKEL (reference sequence). This CDR3 reads CASSRTGPYEQYF. The CDR3, as DNA: TGTGCCAGCAGCCGGACAGGTCCCTACGAGCAGTACTTC.

V is TRBV4-2 and J is TRBJ2-7; 9 bases line up with TRBD2. V lost 7 bases and J lost 0; bases outside the gene matches: 10. CDR3 length: 16 amino acids. CDR1 is LGHNA, CDR2 YNFKEQ, per germline. The CDR3 sequence: CASTSLGLALSYEQYF. Here the CDR3 DNA reads TGTGCCAGCACCTCCTTAGGACTAGCGCTCTCCTACGAGCAGTACTTC.

The chain links TRBV14 to TRBJ2-1, with a tentative D call TRBD2 (5 bases). The CDR3 spans 14 residues. The V end was cut by 0 bases, the J end by 7 bases, with 10 bases between. The germline V gene encodes CDR1 SGHDN and CDR2 FVKESK. For the CDR3, the DNA is TGTGCCAGCAGCCAAGAAGGGAGTTGGAATGAGCAGTTCTTC. Amino acids: CASSQEGSWNEQFF. The full variable domain, its missing parts supplied by reference TRBV14 and TRBJ2-1, is EAGVTQFPSHSVIEKGQTVTLRCDPISGHDNLYWYRRVMGKEIKFLLHFVKESKQDESGMPNNRFLAERTGGTYSTLKVQPAELEDSGVYFCASSQEGSWNEQFFGPGTRLTVL.

The chain has TRBV5-6 and TRBJ1-2; D is undetermined. CDR1 is SGHDT and CDR2 is YYEEEE in the germline V gene. The V end lost 2 bases, the J end lost 0 bases, and 20 bases lay between the germline ends. This CDR3 is 18 amino acids long. CDR3 in DNA: TGTGCCAGCAGCTTCGGGATCTCGGCTGTTCCTACTAACTATGGCTACACCTTC. It specifies CASSFGISAVPTNYGYTF. Full variable domain (remainder filled in from reference TRBV5-6 and TRBJ1-2): DAGVTQSPTHLIKTRGQQVTLRCSPKSGHDTVSWYQQALGQGPQFIFQYYEEEERQRGNFPDRFSGHQFPNYSSELNVNALLLGDSALYLCASSFGISAVPTNYGYTFGSGTRLTVV.

This clonotype was picked up one time. The chain links TRBV7-9 to TRBJ2-3; a possible D gene is TRBD2 (5 bases). Germline CDR1 reads SEHNR; CDR2 reads FQNEAQ (reference sequence). This CDR3 is built from 12 residues. V shed 4 bases and J shed 14 bases, with 16 bases lying between them. CDR3 coding DNA: TGTGCCAGCAGCTCAAGCCGGGGATACGCGTATTTT. Translated: CASSSSRGYAYF.

The CDR3 protein is CAGALDRGYGYTF. As DNA, the CDR3 is TGTGCCGGCGCACTGGACAGGGGCTATGGCTACACCTTC. This chain links TRBV6-6 with TRBJ1-2; 9 bases align to TRBD1. Per the germline V gene, CDR1 is MNHNY and CDR2 is SVGAGI (reference sequence). V was clipped by 11 bases and J by 4 bases; unmatched bases: 8. The CDR3 contains 13 residues.

This chain joins TRBV29-1 and TRBJ2-7, with D possibly being TRBD1 or TRBD2 (6 bases each). The DNA matches TRBJ2-5 better at its end, which makes the J call doubtful. This CDR3 comprises 15 residues. Looked up from germline, CDR1 is SQVTM and CDR2 is ANQGSEA. CDR3 in amino acids: CSVELPGAWGETQYF. As DNA, the CDR3 is TGCAGCGTTGAGTTGCCGGGGGCATGGGGGGAGACCCAGTACTTC.

V usage is TRBV7-9 and J usage is TRBJ1-1, with D tentatively TRBD1 (5 bases). Trimming left V 6 bases short and J 4 bases short, with 15 bases between. The CDR3 is 14 residues long. CDR1 and CDR2 (germline): SEHNR, FQNEAQ (reference sequence). The CDR3 sequence is CASSGGGPSTEAFF. The CDR3 DNA reads TGTGCCAGCAGTGGTGGGGGACCTTCCACTGAAGCTTTCTTT. Together with reference TRBV7-9 and TRBJ1-1, the CDR3 gives the full variable domain: DTGVSQNPRHKITKRGQNVTFRCDPISEHNRLYWYRQTLGQGPEFLTYFQNEAQLEKSRLLSDRFSAERPKGSFSTLEIQRTEQGDSAMYLCASSGGGPSTEAFFGQGTRLTVV.

The CDR3 bases are TGTGCCAGCAGCTCCGGGTCCCTCTACAATGAGCAGTTCTTC. It specifies CASSSGSLYNEQFF. The rearrangement uses TRBV7-2 and TRBJ2-1; D not resolved. The CDR3 is 14 amino acids. Germline values: CDR1 SGHTA, CDR2 FQGNSA. Deletions cut 4 bases from V and 3 bases from J, with 10 bases between.

This chain links TRBV9 with TRBJ2-1; D perhaps matches TRBD2 (6 bases). The better agreement between TRBJ2-7 and the DNA end casts doubt on the J call. Germline lookup yields CDR1 SGDLS and CDR2 YYNGEE. The CDR3 has 15 residues. CDR3 sequence (DNA): TGTGCCAGCAGCATCCGGGACTCACCCTACAATGAGCAGTACTTC. Protein product: CASSIRDSPYNEQYF.

Of note for this clonotype: Compared with germline, one end of the junction differs, possibly owing to a read error. This rearrangement joins TRBV12-3 or TRBV12-4 to TRBJ2-1; 9 bases fit TRBD2. The CDR3 has 15 amino acids. CDR3 residues: CASSLAGVFINEQFF. In DNA form, the CDR3 reads TGTGCCAGCAGCTTAGCGGGAGTCTTCATCAATGAGCAGTTCTTC.

This chain uses TRBV29-1 with TRBJ1-2, with D unresolved. From germline, CDR1 is SQVTM and CDR2 ANQGSEA. The CDR3 is 13 amino acids. V lost 4 bases to trimming and J lost 4 bases, with 13 bases between them. The CDR3 DNA sequence: TGCAGCGTTGTAGGAGGTACCCCCTATGGCTACACCTTC. Translated, it gives CSVVGGTPYGYTF.

The V gene is TRBV11-2, the J gene TRBJ1-2, with TRBD1 matching over 7 bases. Germline CDR1 is SGHAT and CDR2 is FQNNGV. The V segment lost 2 bases and the J segment 8 bases; nucleotides outside the gene matches: 11. The CDR3 contains 15 residues. CDR3 loop: CASSLSPTGDEGYTF. The CDR3, as DNA: TGTGCCAGCAGCTTATCCCCTACAGGGGACGAGGGCTACACCTTC.

The rearrangement joins TRBV6-5 to TRBJ1-2; D may be TRBD1 (6 bases). V was clipped by 8 bases and J by 6 bases, with 19 bases between them. The CDR3 spans 14 residues. Per germline, CDR1 MNHEY and CDR2 SVGAGI. CDR3 in amino acids: CASSSQGIEHGYTF. The CDR3 DNA follows: TGTGCCAGCTCCTCACAGGGTATAGAGCATGGCTACACCTTC.

Only a few counts were recorded for this clonotype. This chain links TRBV7-2 with TRBJ1-3; D remains unclear. The CDR3 covers 14 residues. Looked up from germline, CDR1 is SGHTA and CDR2 is FQGNSA. The ends were cut back, 0 bases at V and 3 bases at J, with 6 bases in the middle. The chain's CDR3 is CASSLAGVGNTIYF. CDR3 DNA: TGTGCCAGCAGCTTAGCCGGGGTTGGAAACACCATATATTTT.

Notes on this clonotype: The junction does not match germline at one end; this may be a read error. The chain is built from TRBV7-9 and TRBJ2-6, with D possibly being TRBD2 (5 bases). The CDR3 consists of 18 residues. Germline loops: CDR1 SEHNR, CDR2 FQNEAQ (reference sequence). In nucleotides, the CDR3 is TGTGCCTGCAGCGGACCCGGGCCTTCCCTCTCTGGGGCCAACGTCCTGACTTTC. It is translated as CACSGPGPSLSGANVLTF.

The chain employs TRBV3-1 and TRBJ2-4; tentatively, D is TRBD1 (5 bases). Per the germline V gene, CDR1 is LGHDT and CDR2 is YNNKEL (reference sequence). V lost 3 bases and J 9 bases, leaving 12 bases between the germline ends. The CDR3 contains 13 residues. The CDR3 sequence is CASSHHDRGIQYF. The CDR3 DNA is TGTGCCAGCAGCCATCACGATAGGGGCATTCAGTACTTC.

This chain connects TRBV29-1 to TRBJ1-1; D call uncertain. Germline V gene sequence: CDR1 SQVTM, CDR2 ANQGSEA. Trimming cost V 2 bases and J 3 bases, with 4 bases left between them. The CDR3 is made up of 11 amino acids. The CDR3 sequence is CSVERDTEAFF. The CDR3 bases are TGCAGCGTTGAAAGGGACACTGAAGCTTTCTTT.

V is TRBV20-1 and J is TRBJ2-4; D possibly corresponds to TRBD2 (6 bases). The J call is doubtful: the DNA matches TRBJ2-7 better. Germline V gene data show CDR1 as DFQATT and CDR2 as SNEGSKA (reference sequence). This CDR3 is 14 amino acids long. For the CDR3, the DNA is TGCAGTGCTACAACCCGGGACTCTGCCTACGAGCAGTACTTC. Translation gives CSATTRDSAYEQYF.

In regard to this clonotype: The junction departs from the called germline gene at one end, perhaps through a read error. The gene calls are TRBV9 and TRBJ2-7; no definite D call. Germline assignment: CDR1 SGDLS and CDR2 YYNGEE. The CDR3 contains 16 residues. The CDR3 here is CVSSVGMYRSDYEQYF. CDR3 nucleotides: TGTGTCAGCAGCGTAGGAATGTACAGATCTGACTACGAGCAGTACTTC.